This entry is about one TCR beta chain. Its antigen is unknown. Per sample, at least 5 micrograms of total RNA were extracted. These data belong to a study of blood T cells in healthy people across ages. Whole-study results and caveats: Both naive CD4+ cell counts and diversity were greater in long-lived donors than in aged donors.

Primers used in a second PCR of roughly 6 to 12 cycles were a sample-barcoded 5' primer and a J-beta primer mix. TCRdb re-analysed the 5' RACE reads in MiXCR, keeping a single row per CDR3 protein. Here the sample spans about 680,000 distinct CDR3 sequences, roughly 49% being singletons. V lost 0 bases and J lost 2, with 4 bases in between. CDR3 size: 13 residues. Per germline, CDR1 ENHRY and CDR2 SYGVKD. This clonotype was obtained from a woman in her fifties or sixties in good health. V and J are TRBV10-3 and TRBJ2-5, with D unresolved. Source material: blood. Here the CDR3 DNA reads TGTGCCATCAGTGAGTCAGTGCAAGAGACCCAGTACTTC. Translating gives CAISESVQETQYF.